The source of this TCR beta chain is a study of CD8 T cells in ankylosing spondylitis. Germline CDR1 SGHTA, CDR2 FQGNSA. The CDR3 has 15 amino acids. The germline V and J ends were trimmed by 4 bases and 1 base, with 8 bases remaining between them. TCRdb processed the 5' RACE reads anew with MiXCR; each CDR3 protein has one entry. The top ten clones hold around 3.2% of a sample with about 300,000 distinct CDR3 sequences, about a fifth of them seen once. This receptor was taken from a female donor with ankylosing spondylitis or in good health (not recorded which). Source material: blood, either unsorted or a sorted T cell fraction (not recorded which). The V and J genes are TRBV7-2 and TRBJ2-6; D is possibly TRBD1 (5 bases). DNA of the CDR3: TGTGCCAGCAGCTCGACAGTTTCTGGGGCCAACGTCCTGACTTTC. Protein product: CASSSTVSGANVLTF.